This T cell receptor (beta chain) appears in the sequencing data of a study of T-cell reconstitution after alpha-beta-depleted transplantation in children. Study results and caveats: At around two months after transplant, the alpha-beta T cells were reportedly derived from several hundred expanded clones that came from non-depleted graft cells. T-cell numbers and diversity, one year after transplant, stemmed largely from T cells that were newly produced. Some patients' high day-60 TCRbeta diversity was attributed to recipient cells surviving conditioning.

Unique molecular identifiers were used to barcode this TCRbeta library. From the PCR reads, TCRdb called clonotypes with MiXCR, one entry per CDR3 protein. The repertoire holds 450,000 to 700,000 distinct CDR3 sequences, with 27% as singletons. The sample holds a few counts of this clonotype. As yet, its antigen is unknown. The sequence was collected from a boy younger than two with Wiskott-Aldrich syndrome, due to receive a stem cell transplant. Sequencing used PBMCs, obtained before TCRalphabeta/CD19-depleted stem cell transplant.

This CDR3 reads CSASSGKSYEQYF. In nucleotides, the CDR3 is TGCAGTGCTAGTAGCGGGAAATCCTACGAGCAGTACTTC. The gene calls are TRBV20-1 and TRBJ2-7, with TRBD2 matching over 8 bases. The CDR3 is 13 amino acids. V shed 3 bases, J shed 1 base, and the junction held 2 bases outside the gene matches. Germline V gene data show CDR1 as DFQATT and CDR2 as SNEGSKA (reference sequence).